The 28 T cell receptor beta chains below come from one sample, sequenced in a study of Ad26.COV2.S vaccination and SARS-CoV-2 variants. Profiled with immunoSEQ multiplex PCR; TCRdb holds only in-frame clones, not every one. The sample contains roughly 380,000 clones, about nine tenths of which appear only once. Noted treatment: about 20 received Ad26.COV2.S at low or high dose, single or two shots; a few received placebo; per-sample allocation not given. Day 63 after the first vaccine or placebo injection was the time point for sampling. This material consisted of peripheral blood, taken in a trial of Ad26.COV2.S vaccine versus placebo. The receptors here all came from a person between 18 and 65 years old who received the Ad26.COV2.S COVID-19 vaccine or a placebo.

The rearrangement uses TRBV11-2 and TRBJ2-5; 12 nucleotides match TRBD2. The CDR3 totals 17 residues. V was pared by 0 bases and J by 2 bases, with 4 bases of the junction left unmatched. In germline, CDR1 is SGHAT, CDR2 FQNNGV. This chain's CDR3 is CASSLELAGGQQETQYF. The CDR3 coding sequence is TGTGCCAGCAGCTTAGAACTAGCGGGGGGACAACAAGAGACCCAGTACTTC.

The chain couples TRBV9 to TRBJ1-6, with 9 nucleotides matching TRBD1. The germline V gene has CDR1 SGDLS and CDR2 YYNGEE. Trimming removed 1 base from V and 9 bases from J; junction bases left unmatched: 8. This CDR3 contains 16 residues. The CDR3 bases are TGTGCCAGCAGCGTATCCTCGGGGACAGGGTTTTCACCCCTCCACTTT. Amino acids: CASSVSSGTGFSPLHF.

The CDR3 DNA follows: TGTGCCAGCAGGGAGCGGGGGAGGAACACCGGGGAGCTGTTTTTT. Amino acid sequence: CASRERGRNTGELFF. The chain carries TRBV9 and TRBJ2-2; 8 bases are shared with TRBD2. The length of the CDR3 is 15 residues. The germline CDR1 and CDR2 sequences are SGDLS and YYNGEE. Trimming removed 5 bases from V and 1 base from J; junction bases left unmatched: 4.

The chain recombines TRBV30 with TRBJ1-4; a weak D match, TRBD1 (6 bases). V lost 1 base to trimming and J lost 7 bases, with 10 bases between them. CDR3 length: 13 residues. Germline values: CDR1 GTSNPN, CDR2 SVGIG (reference sequence). CDR3 sequence (DNA): TGTGCCTGGAGTGGGGGGGGCCGTGAAAAACTGTTTTTT. Translated: CAWSGGGREKLFF.

The V gene is TRBV7-2, the J gene TRBJ1-1; maybe TRBD1 (5 bases). The CDR3 has 16 residues. From germline, CDR1 is SGHTA and CDR2 FQGNSA. Trimming removed 1 base from V and 0 bases from J, with 12 bases in between. CDR3 DNA sequence: TGTGCCAGCAGCTTAGTGGGGGGATGGATGAACACTGAAGCTTTCTTT. Translating gives CASSLVGGWMNTEAFF.

The chain is built from TRBV19 and TRBJ2-5; D gene unclear. The germline gives CDR1 LNHDA, CDR2 SQIVND (reference sequence). Deletions cut 4 bases from V and 5 bases from J, with 11 bases between. This CDR3 has 13 amino acids. The CDR3 region has the DNA TGTGCCAGTAGTACTCAAATGTGGGAGACCCAGTACTTC. Translating gives CASSTQMWETQYF.

As to this clone: Additional DNA sequences in this sample encode the identical CDR3. The V call is TRBV18, the J call TRBJ2-2; tentatively, D is TRBD1 (6 bases). Germline V gene sequence: CDR1 KGHSH, CDR2 LQKENI. V was shortened by 6 bases and J by 2 bases, with 13 bases between the two germline ends. This CDR3 region has 15 residues. The CDR3 sequence is CASSPRDTNTGELFF. The CDR3, as DNA: TGTGCCAGCTCCCCCCGGGACACTAACACCGGGGAGCTGTTTTTT.

This clone appeared a single time. The chain joins TRBV21-1 to TRBJ2-3; TRBD1 is taken as the D call from the table, unchecked against the DNA. TRBV21-1 is a recognized pseudogene. CDR3 length: 17 amino acids. The CDR3 loop reads CASSKARWQGVLDTQYF. The CDR3 DNA reads TGTGCCAGCAGCAAAGCTCGGTGGCAGGGGGTTTTAGATACGCAGTATTTT.

V gene TRBV3-1 (or the pseudogene TRBV3-2) combines with J gene TRBJ2-7, with 9 bases that match TRBD1. CDR3 length: 15 residues. Unmatched junction bases numbered 11, after V lost 4 bases and J lost 7 bases. Germline V CDR1 and CDR2: LGHDT, YNNKEL (reference sequence). The CDR3 DNA reads TGTGCCAGCAGCCCCCGCCCGGGACAGGGTGCAGAGCAGTACTTC. Its translation is CASSPRPGQGAEQYF.

The genes are TRBV4-3 and TRBJ1-2; D call uncertain. The CDR3 length is 17 residues. Germline-derived CDR1 and CDR2 are LGHNA and YSLEER. With 2 bases removed from V and 5 bases from J, the gap between germline ends came to 21 bases. This CDR3 is CASSQSNYIEIGYGYTF. CDR3 sequence (DNA): TGCGCCAGCAGCCAATCAAATTATATTGAAATTGGATATGGCTACACCTTC.

This rearrangement joins TRBV3-1 (or the pseudogene TRBV3-2) to TRBJ2-1, with 11 bases lining up with TRBD2. From germline, CDR1 is LGHDT and CDR2 YNNKEL (reference sequence). V lost 3 bases and J lost 2; bases outside the gene matches: 6. There are 17 residues in the CDR3. The CDR3 loop is CASSQTLAGGPYNEQFF. The CDR3 DNA sequence: TGTGCCAGCAGCCAGACTTTAGCGGGGGGGCCCTACAATGAGCAGTTCTTC.

V usage is TRBV20-1 and J usage is TRBJ2-5; D remains ambiguous. Trimming took off 6 bases at V and 5 bases at J, with 10 bases between the two ends. Germline CDR1 is DFQATT and CDR2 is SNEGSKA (reference sequence). The CDR3 covers 11 residues. The CDR3 here is CSAKNVETQYF. CDR3 nucleotide sequence: TGCAGTGCGAAAAATGTGGAGACCCAGTACTTC.

Concerning this clone: Germline is not matched at one junction end, which may reflect a read error. This chain connects TRBV6-5 to TRBJ1-2; no clear D gene. Germline CDR1 and CDR2: MNHEY and SVGAGI. CDR3 length: 13 amino acids. Written as DNA, the CDR3 is TGTGCCAGCAGACAGCCTGAAAACTCTGGCTACACCTTC. Translating gives CASRQPENSGYTF.

V usage is TRBV11-2 and J usage is TRBJ1-6, with TRBD1 identical over 10 bases. The junction had 4 bases not matched to a gene; V was cut back by 3 bases and J by 2 bases. CDR3 length: 17 amino acids. The germline V gene encodes CDR1 SGHAT and CDR2 FQNNGV. In DNA, the CDR3 is TGTGCCAGCAGCTTCGAGACAGGGGGCCCCTATAATTCACCCCTCCACTTT. Protein: CASSFETGGPYNSPLHF.

J is TRBJ2-1 and V is TRBV7-9; possibly TRBD1 for D (6 bases). Germline CDR1 and CDR2: SEHNR and FQNEAQ (reference sequence). This CDR3 has 16 residues. Trimming took 5 bases from V and 4 from J, leaving 18 bases between them. CDR3 protein: CASSLVKGVPYNEQFF. In nucleotides, the CDR3 is TGTGCCAGCAGCCTCGTCAAGGGGGTTCCATACAATGAGCAGTTCTTC.

V gene TRBV7-2 combines with J gene TRBJ1-3; D gene unclear. The CDR3 extends over 16 amino acids. V lost 0 bases, J lost 0 bases, and 9 bases lay in between. Per germline, CDR1 SGHTA and CDR2 FQGNSA. The CDR3 DNA reads as TGTGCCAGCAGCTTAGCCGACCGAAGCTCTGGAAACACCATATATTTT. It encodes CASSLADRSSGNTIYF.

The chain uses TRBV3-1 (or the pseudogene TRBV3-2) and TRBJ2-1, with 8 bases aligning to TRBD2. CDR1 is LGHDT, CDR2 YNNKEL, per germline (reference sequence). The CDR3 is made up of 17 amino acids. V lost 0 bases to trimming and J lost 3 bases; unmatched junction nucleotides: 7. The CDR3 bases are TGTGCCAGCAGCCAAGATATGGGTAGCGGGGACTACAATGAGCAGTTCTTC. Its protein product is CASSQDMGSGDYNEQFF.

This chain connects TRBV7-2 to TRBJ1-6; no reliable D call. Germline CDR1 SGHTA, CDR2 FQGNSA. Deletions cut 3 bases from V and 6 bases from J, with 6 bases between. The CDR3 totals 13 residues. CDR3 sequence: CASSFSPNSPLHF. CDR3 bases: TGTGCCAGCAGCTTCAGCCCTAATTCACCCCTCCACTTT.

The rearrangement links TRBV12-3 or TRBV12-4 to TRBJ1-1, with D perhaps matching TRBD1 (5 bases). Trimming stripped 7 bases from V and 3 bases from J, with 12 bases between. The CDR3 has 13 amino acids. CDR3 protein: CASKSLGDTEAFF. The CDR3 DNA reads as TGTGCCAGCAAAAGCTTGGGGGACACTGAAGCTTTCTTT.

V is TRBV9 and J is TRBJ2-5; D may be TRBD1 (6 bases). V lost 0 bases and J lost 3, with 9 bases in between. Germline CDR1 reads SGDLS; CDR2 reads YYNGEE. The CDR3 covers 14 residues. The CDR3 spells CASSVAPGEETQYF. As DNA, the CDR3 is TGTGCCAGCAGCGTAGCTCCAGGGGAAGAGACCCAGTACTTC.

The CDR3 spells CASSSGGQPQHF. The DNA of the CDR3 is TGTGCCAGCAGCTCGGGAGGTCAGCCCCAGCATTTT. The chain recombines TRBV7-9 with TRBJ1-5; D is unresolved. CDR1 and CDR2 from the germline V gene are SEHNR and FQNEAQ (reference sequence). CDR3 size: 12 residues. V gave up 4 bases and J gave up 6 bases, with 7 bases separating them.

This clone was observed a handful of times. The chain has TRBV5-1 and TRBJ1-2; D possibly corresponds to TRBD1 (5 bases). Trimming pared 2 bases from V and 3 bases from J, leaving 14 bases between. The CDR3 has 15 residues. Germline values: CDR1 SGHRS, CDR2 YFSETQ. In nucleotides, the CDR3 is TGCGCCAGCAGCTTTCAGCCAGGGCAAGACTATGGCTACACCTTC. Amino acid sequence: CASSFQPGQDYGYTF.

This clone showed up just once. The chain recombines TRBV19 with TRBJ2-5, with 7 bases lining up with TRBD2. Germline V CDR1 and CDR2: LNHDA, SQIVND (reference sequence). The CDR3 is 13 amino acids. V shed 7 bases and J 5 bases; nucleotides not matched to a gene: 7. The CDR3 reads CASTPAGRETQYF. In DNA, the CDR3 is TGTGCCAGTACTCCAGCGGGGCGGGAGACCCAGTACTTC.

The V and J genes are TRBV7-8 and TRBJ2-3; 7 nucleotides agree with TRBD1. Germline V gene sequence: CDR1 SGHVS, CDR2 FQNEAQ. Losses at the gene ends were 2 bases for V and 2 bases for J; bases not matched to a gene: 7. The CDR3 loop spans 16 amino acids. The CDR3 nucleotides are TGTGCCAGCAGCTTAAAGAGGGACAGACCCACAGATACGCAGTATTTT. It is translated as CASSLKRDRPTDTQYF.

The chain is built from TRBV28 and TRBJ2-7; TRBD1 might be the D (6 bases). Trimming removed 6 bases from V and 2 bases from J, with 11 bases in between. There are 13 residues in the CDR3. Germline assignment: CDR1 MDHEN and CDR2 SYDVKM. CDR3 loop: CASREGGAYEQYF. As DNA, the CDR3 is TGTGCCAGCAGAGAAGGGGGTGCCTACGAGCAGTACTTC.

The chain combines TRBV4-3 with TRBJ1-1, with D possibly matching TRBD1 (6 bases). Germline assignment: CDR1 LGHNA and CDR2 YSLEER. The CDR3 has 15 amino acids. V shed 1 base and J shed 5 bases, with 14 bases lying between them. CDR3 DNA: TGCGCCAGCAGCCAAGGTCACAGGGCGGTTACTGAAGCTTTCTTT. It specifies CASSQGHRAVTEAFF.

CDR3 in DNA: TGTGCCAGCAGCCCCCGGGGGGTGAATGGCTACACCTTC. Its protein product is CASSPRGVNGYTF. The chain carries TRBV7-9 and TRBJ1-2, with D possibly TRBD1 on 5 matching bases. There are 13 residues in the CDR3. Per germline, CDR1 SEHNR and CDR2 FQNEAQ (reference sequence). V gave up 5 bases and J gave up 6 bases, with 13 bases separating them.

The chain links TRBV6-2 or TRBV6-3 to TRBJ2-7, with a possible D match to TRBD1 (5 bases). Germline CDR1 is MNHEY and CDR2 is SVGEGT. V lost 1 base, J lost 4 bases, and 14 bases lay in between. The CDR3 runs 15 residues. The CDR3 DNA reads TGTGCCAGCAGTTACTTGCAGGGCTGGAGTTACGAGCAGTACTTC. It is translated as CASSYLQGWSYEQYF.